This passage covers 30 T cell receptor beta chains from one sample sequenced in a study of T cell clones after liver transplantation (dated by TCRdb to 2018 to 2020). Per the publication, the time point label means: pre-transplant. Libraries were built with the immunoSEQ multiplex PCR assay. Sourced from immuneACCESS, this table was stored by TCRdb with only in-frame sequences that have V and J called. A share of the clones is absent; for the studies checked, an unresolved V gene accounts for under half, and the remainder has no known explanation. For this sample there are roughly 74,000 clones; around 80% appear just once. Roughly 0.6% of the sample is held by the ten biggest clonotypes. Sequencing used CD4+ T cells from blood, obtained before liver transplant. The receptors shown here come from a human donor who received a liver transplant.

The CDR3 DNA follows: TGTGCCAGCAGTTACTCTTTGAGGGACGGCTACACCTTC. This translates into CASSYSLRDGYTF. This chain connects TRBV6-6 to TRBJ1-2; D may be TRBD1 (5 bases). This CDR3 region has 13 residues. Trimming removed 0 bases from V and 8 bases from J, with 10 bases in between. Germline V gives CDR1 MNHNY, CDR2 SVGAGI (reference sequence).

This clone was recorded only once. The CDR3: CASSLGTNLQYNEQFF. The CDR3 DNA is TGTGCCAGCAGCCTAGGGACTAACCTACAATACAATGAGCAGTTCTTC. This chain joins TRBV5-5 and TRBJ2-1; 7 bases fit TRBD2. The CDR3 sequence is 16 residues long. Germline-derived CDR1 and CDR2 are SGHKS and YYEKEE (reference sequence). The ends lost 4 bases at V and 4 bases at J; junction bases unmatched: 11.

The chain employs TRBV4-1 and TRBJ2-1; TRBD2 aligns across 11 bases. Germline CDR1 MGHRA, CDR2 YSYEKL. This CDR3 has 20 amino acids. After removal of 1 base from V and 0 bases from J, the junction contained 11 bases not matched to a gene. The CDR3 DNA sequence: TGCGCCAGCAGCCAAGGCGCCGGGACTAGCGGTCCGAGCTCCTACAATGAGCAGTTCTTC. Translating gives CASSQGAGTSGPSSYNEQFF.

The chain combines TRBV27 with TRBJ1-1, with 8 bases lining up with TRBD1. The germline gives CDR1 MNHEY, CDR2 SMNVEV (reference sequence). With 3 bases clipped from V and 1 base from J, the junction kept 4 bases outside the gene matches. The CDR3 runs 15 residues. The CDR3 is CASSFRDRRNTEAFF. CDR3 nucleotides: TGTGCCAGCAGTTTTAGGGACAGGAGGAACACTGAAGCTTTCTTT.

This clone has at least ten counts. The chain recombines TRBV9 with TRBJ2-2; D is possibly TRBD2 (6 bases). CDR1 SGDLS and CDR2 YYNGEE come from the germline V gene. The CDR3 spans 16 residues. V was trimmed by 3 bases and J by 4 bases, leaving 16 bases between them. The CDR3 protein is CASSGQGLGVTGELFF. The DNA for the CDR3 is TGTGCCAGCAGCGGCCAGGGACTTGGAGTCACCGGGGAGCTGTTTTTT.

The chain links TRBV28 to TRBJ1-5, with 7 nucleotides matching TRBD1. Germline CDR1 reads MDHEN; CDR2 reads SYDVKM. CDR3 length: 15 residues. Trimming took 5 bases from V and 6 from J; bases not matched to a gene: 10. CDR3 sequence: CASSPPDRDSQPQHF. CDR3 nucleotides: TGTGCCAGCAGTCCTCCCGACAGGGACAGTCAGCCCCAGCATTTT.

This chain joins TRBV7-2 and TRBJ2-5; no clear D gene. Germline V lookup: CDR1 SGHTA, CDR2 FQGNSA. The V end lost 5 bases, the J end lost 10 bases, and 23 bases lay between the germline ends. The CDR3 spans 15 residues. For the CDR3, the DNA is TGTGCCAGCAGCCCGTGGTCGTCCATCCCAAGCGACCAGTACTTC. Translation gives CASSPWSSIPSDQYF.

This rearrangement joins TRBV6-1 to TRBJ2-2, with D uncertain. Looked up from germline, CDR1 is MNHNS and CDR2 is SASEGT. This CDR3 comprises 13 residues. With 8 bases removed from V and 4 bases from J, the gap between germline ends came to 11 bases. CDR3 in amino acids: CASSSVGTGELFF. Written as DNA, the CDR3 is TGTGCCAGCTCCAGCGTTGGCACCGGGGAGCTGTTTTTT.

This clone was picked up one time. The chain carries TRBV25-1 and TRBJ2-3; D is unclear. Germline assignment: CDR1 MGHDK and CDR2 SYGVNS. Trimming removed 2 bases at V and 3 bases at J, with 6 bases between. This CDR3 contains 13 residues. CDR3 residues: CASSEPATDTQYF. CDR3 coding DNA: TGTGCCAGCAGTGAACCGGCGACAGATACGCAGTATTTT.

The gene calls are TRBV28 and TRBJ1-3, with 9 nucleotides matching TRBD1. Germline CDR1 and CDR2: MDHEN and SYDVKM. The CDR3 has 15 amino acids. V shed 4 bases and J 2 bases; nucleotides not matched to a gene: 3. Written as DNA, the CDR3 is TGTGCCAGCAGTTCCACAGGGGGCGCTGGAAACACCATATATTTT. It specifies CASSSTGGAGNTIYF.

V is TRBV28 and J is TRBJ1-4, with TRBD1 matching 7 bases. CDR1 and CDR2 from the germline V gene are MDHEN and SYDVKM. The CDR3 sequence is 15 residues long. Trimming removed 2 bases from V and 5 bases from J; junction bases left unmatched: 5. The DNA for the CDR3 is TGTGCCAGCAGTTTAGGGGGGACAGAAAATGAAAAACTGTTTTTT. Protein product: CASSLGGTENEKLFF.

The J gene is TRBJ1-2, the V gene TRBV4-3, with D hard to call. This CDR3 spans 14 amino acids. The V and J ends lost 1 base and 4 bases respectively, with 10 bases between them. The germline gives CDR1 LGHNA, CDR2 YSLEER. CDR3 bases: TGCGCCAGCAGCCAAGGGCAGACCACCTATGGCTACACCTTC. As protein: CASSQGQTTYGYTF.

The rearrangement links TRBV5-1 to TRBJ2-3, with 8 bases that match TRBD1. Trimming at V came to 8 bases and at J to 1 base, leaving 3 bases not matched to a gene. CDR1 is SGHRS and CDR2 is YFSETQ in the germline V gene. CDR3 length: 13 residues. Here the CDR3 DNA reads TGCGCCAGTGCGGGACAGGGCACAGATACGCAGTATTTT. It specifies CASAGQGTDTQYF.

The rearrangement joins TRBV11-2 to TRBJ2-1, with TRBD2 identical over 7 bases. The trim removed 1 base at V and 1 base at J, leaving 1 base unmatched. CDR3 length: 15 residues. Germline CDR1 is SGHAT and CDR2 is FQNNGV. The CDR3: CASSLASGSYNEQFF. The CDR3 DNA reads as TGTGCCAGCAGCTTAGCTAGCGGTTCCTACAATGAGCAGTTCTTC.

The chain couples TRBV19 to TRBJ1-1, with 7 positions matching TRBD1. Trimming removed 5 bases from V and 2 bases from J; junction bases left unmatched: 11. This CDR3 has 16 residues. Germline V gene sequence: CDR1 LNHDA, CDR2 SQIVND (reference sequence). CDR3 coding DNA: TGTGCCAGTAGTCAAACACACAGGGGCTCCAACACTGAAGCTTTCTTT. Its translation is CASSQTHRGSNTEAFF.

The J gene is TRBJ2-7, the V gene TRBV5-4, with D perhaps matching TRBD2 (5 bases). Germline V gene sequence: CDR1 SGHNT, CDR2 YYREEE (reference sequence). Between the trimmed V and J ends, which lost 3 bases and 0 bases, there was a span of 13 bases. This CDR3 is built from 15 residues. The CDR3: CASSSPLANSYEQYF. The CDR3 coding sequence is TGTGCCAGCAGCTCCCCCCTAGCCAACTCCTACGAGCAGTACTTC.

The V gene is TRBV5-4, the J gene TRBJ2-2; 7 bases agree with TRBD1. The germline V gene encodes CDR1 SGHNT and CDR2 YYREEE (reference sequence). After removal of 3 bases from V and 3 bases from J, the junction contained 5 bases not matched to a gene. CDR3 length: 15 amino acids. CDR3 nucleotides: TGTGCCAGCAGCTCCGACAGGGTATACACCGGGGAGCTGTTTTTT. Translation: CASSSDRVYTGELFF.

For this clone: This sample includes further DNA sequences coding for the same CDR3. This chain uses TRBV29-1 with TRBJ2-3, with D hard to call. V gave up 4 bases and J gave up 3 bases, with 14 bases separating them. This CDR3 has 14 amino acids. Germline V lookup: CDR1 SQVTM, CDR2 ANQGSEA. This chain's CDR3 is CSVGRADSTDTQYF. In nucleotides, the CDR3 is TGCAGCGTTGGGCGAGCAGACTCTACAGATACGCAGTATTTT.

This clone was counted only a few times. This chain uses TRBV10-2 with TRBJ1-1; D is possibly TRBD1 (5 bases). This CDR3 comprises 14 residues. Germline CDR1 reads WSHSY; CDR2 reads SAAADI. V was trimmed by 6 bases and J by 0 bases, leaving 11 bases between them. CDR3 sequence: CASRDIRMNTEAFF. CDR3 DNA: TGCGCCAGCAGGGACATACGGATGAACACTGAAGCTTTCTTT.

The rearrangement joins TRBV5-1 to TRBJ2-2, with 9 nucleotides matching TRBD2. The junction had 4 bases not matched to a gene; V was cut back by 4 bases and J by 0 bases. CDR3 length equals 16 residues. From germline, CDR1 is SGHRS and CDR2 YFSETQ. CDR3 region: CASSVTSGPNTGELFF. DNA of the CDR3: TGCGCCAGCAGCGTGACTAGCGGACCGAACACCGGGGAGCTGTTTTTT.

V and J are TRBV7-9 and TRBJ1-1; D call uncertain. The length of the CDR3 is 13 residues. Trimming cost V 1 base and J 5 bases, with 8 bases left between them. Germline V gives CDR1 SEHNR, CDR2 FQNEAQ (reference sequence). The DNA for the CDR3 is TGTGCCAGCAGCTTAGTTGGTGAAACTGAAGCTTTCTTT. Amino acid sequence: CASSLVGETEAFF.

CDR3 DNA: TGTGCCAGCAGTTACTCAGGGACAGGGCGGCCCGGCTACACCTTC. This translates into CASSYSGTGRPGYTF. The rearrangement uses TRBV6-9 and TRBJ1-2, with 9 bases that match TRBD1. The V segment lost 3 bases and the J segment 8 bases; nucleotides outside the gene matches: 10. The CDR3 is 15 amino acids. Looked up from germline, CDR1 is MNHGY and CDR2 is SVAAGI.

This clone was recorded a few times. Different DNA sequences within this sample yield the same CDR3. The V call is TRBV9, the J call TRBJ2-7; weak D call: TRBD1 (5 bases). Trimming pared 2 bases from V and 2 bases from J, leaving 11 bases between. Looked up from germline, CDR1 is SGDLS and CDR2 is YYNGEE. This CDR3 contains 14 residues. The CDR3 DNA reads as TGTGCCAGCAGCGTCCAGGGCCTACCCTACGAGCAGTACTTC. This translates into CASSVQGLPYEQYF.

V and J are TRBV18 and TRBJ1-5, with 7 bases matching TRBD1. J lost 4 bases, V lost 5 bases, and 5 bases had no gene match. CDR1 KGHSH and CDR2 LQKENI come from the germline V gene. CDR3 length: 14 residues. The DNA of the CDR3 is TGTGCCAGCTCAAACAGGGGCCTTAATCAGCCCCAGCATTTT. It translates to CASSNRGLNQPQHF.

This clone was counted only a few times. The chain joins TRBV6-5 to TRBJ1-2; a weak D match, TRBD1 (6 bases). The CDR3 spans 14 residues. CDR1 and CDR2 (germline): MNHEY, SVGAGI. V lost 6 bases and J 0 bases, leaving 11 bases between the germline ends. The CDR3 sequence is CASRLQGPNYGYTF. CDR3 bases: TGTGCCAGCAGGTTACAGGGTCCTAACTATGGCTACACCTTC.

The chain couples TRBV27 to TRBJ2-1; D remains unclear. Between the trimmed V and J ends, which lost 4 bases and 5 bases, there was a span of 24 bases. The CDR3 is made up of 18 amino acids. Per the germline V gene, CDR1 is MNHEY and CDR2 is SMNVEV (reference sequence). The DNA for the CDR3 is TGTGCCAGCAGTTCCCCAATGCGGAAGAGGATAAGTAACAATGAGCAGTTCTTC. It is translated as CASSSPMRKRISNNEQFF.

The chain recombines TRBV5-1 with TRBJ2-7; 8 positions match TRBD1. This CDR3 spans 14 amino acids. In germline, CDR1 is SGHRS, CDR2 YFSETQ. The J segment lost 3 bases and the V segment lost 4 bases, leaving 6 bases of the junction unmatched. CDR3 region: CASSPGTGLYEQYF. CDR3 bases: TGCGCCAGCAGCCCCGGGACAGGTCTCTACGAGCAGTACTTC.

The rearrangement joins TRBV28 to TRBJ1-5, with D unresolved. This CDR3 comprises 15 residues. Trimming removed 5 bases from V and 7 bases from J, with 18 bases in between. Germline CDR1 is MDHEN and CDR2 is SYDVKM. CDR3 bases: TGTGCCAGCAGTACGTTAAGGACGAACCGGCAGCCCCAGCATTTT. It specifies CASSTLRTNRQPQHF.

For the CDR3, the DNA is TGTGCCAGCAGTTACTTCGGACAGTATAGCACAGATACGCAGTATTTT. This codes for CASSYFGQYSTDTQYF. This rearrangement joins TRBV6-6 to TRBJ2-3, with D perhaps TRBD1 (6 bases). Trimming removed 1 base from V and 0 bases from J, with 11 bases in between. The CDR3 is made up of 16 amino acids. CDR1 is MNHNY, CDR2 SVGAGI, per germline (reference sequence).

This clone appeared once. The rearrangement uses TRBV7-9 and TRBJ1-1; TRBD1 is a possible D gene (5 bases). CDR3 size: 14 residues. Per germline, CDR1 SEHNR and CDR2 FQNEAQ (reference sequence). V dropped 0 bases and J dropped 2 bases, with 7 bases sitting between them. CDR3 coding DNA: TGTGCCAGCAGCTTAGCCGGGACTAACACTGAAGCTTTCTTT. It specifies CASSLAGTNTEAFF.